These T cell receptor beta chains were read from a single sample in a study of molecular identifiers for immune sequencing clone quantification. TCRdb used MiXCR to reprocess the PCR reads, holding one entry per CDR3 protein. Among around 100,000 distinct CDR3 sequences, 30% to 35% were seen once, and the ten largest hold 9% to 10%. The sequenced sample consisted of naive CD8+ T cells from blood, with Jurkat cell RNA spiked in. The receptors derive from a human donor in good health. Some libraries in this study had Jurkat cell RNA spiked in. Each CDR3 is given with its conserved first and last residue. A D gene is named only where the DNA matches it firmly. The size field is filled for only some rows; it gives once, few, many or a size class.

d_gene	abundance	v_gene	j_gene	CDR3nt	CDR3aa
NA	few	TRBV12-3/TRBV12-4	TRBJ2-7	TGTGCCAGCAGCCCCTCATCCTGGTATCACGAGCAGTACTTC	CASSPSSWYHEQYF
NA	NA	TRBV5-6	TRBJ2-7	TGTGCCAGCAGCCTCTCTGCGGGTGCTCTCTACGAGCAGTACTTC	CASSLSAGALYEQYF
NA	few	TRBV29-1	TRBJ2-2	TGCAGCGTTGTTTTCCGGGGTAAAAAGATCACCGGGGAGCTGTTTTTT	CSVVFRGKKITGELFF
NA	few	TRBV13	TRBJ1-3	TGTGCCAGCTCGGAAGGTGGAAACACCATATATTTT	CASSEGGNTIYF
NA	few	TRBV12-3/TRBV12-4	TRBJ2-2	TGTGCCAGCAGTTCCATGGGGGGCACCGGGGAGCTGTTATTT	CASSSMGGTGELLF
NA	NA	TRBV27	TRBJ2-7	TGTGCCAGCAGTTTAATGGGCCTCCCTGACGAGCAGTACTTC	CASSLMGLPDEQYF
TRBD1	once	TRBV7-2	TRBJ2-7	TGTGCCAGCAGCTTATTTCGGGACAGGCCCTACGAGCAGTACTTC	CASSLFRDRPYEQYF
NA	NA	TRBV3-1	TRBJ1-1	TGTGCCAGCAATCAGGGGACGGCTGAAGCTTTCTTT	CASNQGTAEAFF
NA	NA	TRBV6-2/TRBV6-3	TRBJ1-5	TGTGCCAGCAGTTACGACCCGTCTCGCAATCAGCCCCAGCATTTT	CASSYDPSRNQPQHF
TRBD2	few	TRBV24-1	TRBJ2-3	TGTGCCACCAGTGAAACGGCGGGAGAAGCAGATACGCAGTATTTT	CATSETAGEADTQYF
NA	many	TRBV5-1	TRBJ2-5	TGCGCCAGCAGCTTGATTAGGGGTGAGACCCAGTACTTC	CASSLIRGETQYF
NA	many	TRBV28	TRBJ2-7	TGTGCCAGCAGTTTACGGGACGGCACCTACGAGCAGTACTTC	CASSLRDGTYEQYF
NA	NA	TRBV19	TRBJ2-6	TGTGCCAGTAGTATTTCAGGACCCTCTGGGGCCAACGTCCTGACTTTC	CASSISGPSGANVLTF
NA	few	TRBV11-2	TRBJ1-2	TGTGCCAGCAGCCCTAATTTTATGACTTCTTATGGCTACACCTTC	CASSPNFMTSYGYTF
NA	many	TRBV28	TRBJ2-7	TGTGCCAGCAGTGCAGCCTTACGCCCATACGAGCAGTACTTC	CASSAALRPYEQYF
TRBD2	NA	TRBV10-3	TRBJ2-3	TGTGCCATAGGACGTAGCGGGAGGTCAGATACGCAGTATTTT	CAIGRSGRSDTQYF
TRBD1	NA	TRBV12-3/TRBV12-4	TRBJ1-2	TGTGCCAGCAGTCCCCCGTACGGGACAGGGATTGATGGCTACACCTTC	CASSPPYGTGIDGYTF
NA	few	TRBV29-1	TRBJ1-1	TGCAGCGTTGAGGCGGAACCAAGCACTGAAGCTTTCTTT	CSVEAEPSTEAFF
NA	NA	TRBV7-2	TRBJ2-7	TGTGCCAGCAGCCCCCCCGCGAGGCCCCCCGACGAGCAGTACTTC	CASSPPARPPDEQYF
NA	many	TRBV7-6	TRBJ2-1	TGTGCCAGCAGCCCCAGCGGGCCCAATGAGCAGTTCTTC	CASSPSGPNEQFF
NA	few	TRBV12-3/TRBV12-4	TRBJ2-1	TGTGCCAGCAGTTTAGTAAGCTCCTACAATGAGCAGTTCTTC	CASSLVSSYNEQFF
NA	many	TRBV7-2	TRBJ2-7	TGTGCCAGCAGCTTTTTCCCTAGCGAGTCCTACGAGCAGTACTTC	CASSFFPSESYEQYF
NA	few	TRBV10-3	TRBJ1-2	TGTGCCATCAGTGAGTCCAGACAGGCGCTCTATGGCTACACCTTC	CAISESRQALYGYTF
NA	many	TRBV2	TRBJ2-7	TGTGCCAGCAGCCACAGGTCGGGGTACGAGCAGTACTTC	CASSHRSGYEQYF
NA	many	TRBV28	TRBJ2-2	TGTGCCAGCAGTTCCGGTCCGGACAGCCCGAACACCGGGGAGCTGTTTTTT	CASSSGPDSPNTGELFF
TRBD1	few	TRBV4-3	TRBJ1-2	TGCGCCAGCAGCCAAGACCCCAGGGGGCTTCCCTATGGCTACACCTTC	CASSQDPRGLPYGYTF
NA	NA	TRBV7-8	TRBJ2-5	TGTGCCACCCGTAAGGCGCTCCCCGAAGAGCCCCAGTACTTC	CATRKALPEEPQYF
TRBD2	few	TRBV9	TRBJ2-3	TGTGCCAGCAGTCCCACCCTACGGCCAGCGGGAGTTCGCACAGATACGCAGTATTTT	CASSPTLRPAGVRTDTQYF
NA	NA	TRBV9	TRBJ2-3	TGTGCCCGCAGCGGGCCCAAGGGAGGCACAGATACGCAGTATTTT	CARSGPKGGTDTQYF
TRBD1	NA	TRBV2	TRBJ1-2	TGTGCCAGCAGGGCCCGGGACAGGGGTACCTATGGCTACACCTTC	CASRARDRGTYGYTF
NA	few	TRBV4-3	TRBJ2-7	TGCGCCAGCAGCAACTTAAGGACAGCGACCTACGAGCAGTACTTC	CASSNLRTATYEQYF
NA	NA	TRBV5-1	TRBJ2-7	TGCGCCAGCAGCTCCCTGGCCGGAACAGTTTACTCCCGCGAGCAGTACTTC	CASSSLAGTVYSREQYF
NA	NA	TRBV11-1	TRBJ2-3	TGTGCCAGCAGTCTGGCCAGGGACCACTCTAGCACAGATACGCAGTATTTT	CASSLARDHSSTDTQYF
NA	NA	TRBV28	TRBJ2-3	TGTGCCAGCAGTTCTACGTCGTCCCCAGATACGCAGTATTTT	CASSSTSSPDTQYF
NA	NA	TRBV27	TRBJ2-5	TGTGCCAGCAGTTTAGGGCCTAAAGCGGAGACCCAGTACTTC	CASSLGPKAETQYF
TRBD2	few	TRBV13	TRBJ2-3	TGTGCCAGCAGCTCGGAAGGCAGACTAGCGGACACAGATACGCAGTATTTT	CASSSEGRLADTDTQYF
NA	few	TRBV5-6	TRBJ2-2	TGTGCCAGCAGCTTGGGGTCAGGGTTCGGGGAGCTGTTTTTT	CASSLGSGFGELFF
NA	few	TRBV27	TRBJ2-7	TGTGCCAGCTGTATAGCGACGACCTCCTACGAGCAGTACTTC	CASCIATTSYEQYF
NA	NA	TRBV7-2	TRBJ2-1	TGTGCAAGGGCGCTAGCGACACTAAGGGAGAAGTTCTTC	CARALATLREKFF
NA	many	TRBV13	TRBJ2-6	TGTGCCAGCAGCTTAGCTGGGGCGTTAACTGGGGCCAACGTCCTGACTTTC	CASSLAGALTGANVLTF
NA	many	TRBV28	TRBJ2-7	TGTGCCAGCCCAAGCTCCTACGAGCAGTACTTC	CASPSSYEQYF
NA	few	TRBV19	TRBJ2-2	TGTGCCAGTAGTATTGGGTTGGCCGGGGAGCTGTTTTTT	CASSIGLAGELFF
TRBD1	NA	TRBV28	TRBJ2-3	TGTGCCAGCTCCTTCGGGACAGTTGGTACAGATACGCAGTATTTT	CASSFGTVGTDTQYF
NA	NA	TRBV3-1	TRBJ2-1	TGTGCCAGCAGCCAAGTGGCTAACTCCTACAATGAGCAGTTCTTC	CASSQVANSYNEQFF
TRBD1	many	TRBV9	TRBJ2-5	TGTGCCAGCAGCGTAGCAGGGGGCGGTGAGACCCAGTACTTC	CASSVAGGGETQYF
NA	NA	TRBV12-3/TRBV12-4	TRBJ1-2	TGTGCCAGCAGTCCGGAAGGACTGCTAGGGTTGGGCTACACCTTC	CASSPEGLLGLGYTF
TRBD1	NA	TRBV6-2/TRBV6-3	TRBJ2-7	TGTGCCAGCAGTGACCTACAGGGGAATGACTACGAGCAGTACTTC	CASSDLQGNDYEQYF
NA	NA	TRBV7-6	TRBJ2-5	TGTGCCAGCAGCCCTGCCCAAGAGACCCAGTACTTC	CASSPAQETQYF
NA	NA	TRBV28	TRBJ2-7	TGTGCCAGCACTGTGGGTTCGGGGTACGAGCAGTACTTC	CASTVGSGYEQYF
NA	NA	TRBV6-2/TRBV6-3	TRBJ2-1	TGTGCCAGCACCCCAGGTGGGGTAGCGGCCAATGAGCAGATCTTC	CASTPGGVAANEQIF
NA	few	TRBV6-6	TRBJ2-3	TGTGCCAGCAGCAAGGGCGGCACAGATACGCAGTATTTT	CASSKGGTDTQYF
NA	few	TRBV6-6	TRBJ2-3	TGTGCCAGCAGCCCCTCGGATACGCAGTATTTT	CASSPSDTQYF
TRBD2	many	TRBV7-2	TRBJ2-7	TGTGCCAGCAGCCAACTAGCGGGAGTGTTTCGGGAGCAGTACTTC	CASSQLAGVFREQYF
NA	NA	TRBV7-8	TRBJ1-1	TGTGCCAGCAGCCGGAACAGATTCCAACCGAACACTGAAGCTTTCTTT	CASSRNRFQPNTEAFF
NA	few	TRBV5-6	TRBJ2-7	TGTGCCAGCAGCGATGGAAGGACGGCCTACGAGCAGTACTTC	CASSDGRTAYEQYF